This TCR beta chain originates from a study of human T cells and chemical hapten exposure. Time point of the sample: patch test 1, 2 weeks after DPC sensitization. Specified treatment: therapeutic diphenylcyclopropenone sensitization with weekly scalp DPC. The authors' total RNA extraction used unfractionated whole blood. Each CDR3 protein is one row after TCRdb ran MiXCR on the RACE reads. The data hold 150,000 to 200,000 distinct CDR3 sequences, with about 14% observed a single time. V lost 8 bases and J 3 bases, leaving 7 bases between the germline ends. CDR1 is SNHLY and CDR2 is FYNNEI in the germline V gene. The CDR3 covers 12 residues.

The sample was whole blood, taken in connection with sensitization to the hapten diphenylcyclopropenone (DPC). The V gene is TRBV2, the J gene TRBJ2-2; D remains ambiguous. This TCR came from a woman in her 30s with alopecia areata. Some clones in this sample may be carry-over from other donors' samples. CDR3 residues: CASRRYTGELFF. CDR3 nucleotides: TGTGCCAGCCGCCGTTACACCGGGGAGCTGTTTTTT.